In this sample, the clone carrying this TCR beta chain is large. Its antigen remains unidentified. Each library started from about 15 ng of total RNA using the QIAseq Immune Repertoire TCR panel. TCRdb ran MiXCR on the reads and lists one entry per CDR3 protein. The table shows about a thousand distinct CDR3 sequences, with around 4.5% occurring only once. This entry belongs to a study of circulating CD8 cells and anti-PD-1 response in melanoma. Live CD3+CD8+TCRalphabeta+ cells were sorted into four subsets by PD-1 and/or TIGIT. Study-wide results and limits: Most experiments lacked replicates. Only baseline and M1 samples entered the published repertoire comparisons. Clonotype sharing was highest between DPOS and TIGIT subsets. Peptide assays on expanded sorted subsets replaced tumor-based reactivity testing.

CDR3 length: 14 amino acids. V was pared by 6 bases and J by 3 bases, with 15 bases between. Germline CDR1 is SNHLY and CDR2 is FYNNEI. The input for sequencing was CD8+ T cells from PBMCs, taken at baseline or after one month of anti-PD-1 therapy (not recorded which). The J gene is TRBJ2-7, the V gene TRBV2; D tentatively fits TRBD1 or TRBD2 (6 bases each). The source of this sequence is a human donor with melanoma. The CDR3 nucleotides read TGTGCCAGCAGGCCGGGGGCGTTCTACTACGAGCAGTACTTC. Translation: CASRPGAFYYEQYF.